Each of the 10 T cell receptor beta chains below was sequenced from the same sample in a study of OX40 agonist ivuxolimab in advanced cancers. Libraries were prepared by immunoSEQ multiplex PCR; TCRdb keeps only in-frame clonotypes and omits some of them. This sample has about 100,000 clones; about 84% occur once, and the top ten carry about 5.5%. The source material was CD4+ or CD8+ T cells sorted from blood, sampled in a trial of the OX40 agonist ivuxolimab. Every receptor here comes from an adult with an advanced solid tumor such as melanoma, head and neck, liver or kidney cancer.

The genes are TRBV5-6 and TRBJ1-6; maybe TRBD1 (6 bases). Trimming took 0 bases from V and 10 from J, leaving 11 bases between them. The germline gives CDR1 SGHDT, CDR2 YYEEEE. The CDR3 contains 14 residues. The CDR3 reads CASSLEGGGSPLHF. The CDR3 DNA follows: TGTGCCAGCAGCTTGGAAGGGGGAGGGTCACCCCTCCACTTT.

The rearrangement joins TRBV18 to TRBJ2-1; TRBD2 agrees at 8 bases. V lost 3 bases, J lost 0 bases, and 7 bases stayed unmatched. The germline V gene encodes CDR1 KGHSH and CDR2 LQKENI. CDR3 length: 17 residues. CDR3 bases: TGTGCCAGCTCACCCCTCGTAGCGGGGAGCTCCTACAATGAGCAGTTCTTC. It is translated as CASSPLVAGSSYNEQFF.

The chain carries TRBV5-1 and TRBJ2-7; a possible D gene is TRBD2 (7 bases). The germline CDR1 and CDR2 sequences are SGHRS and YFSETQ. The CDR3 has 14 residues. With 5 bases removed from V and 0 bases from J, the gap between germline ends came to 12 bases. CDR3 DNA sequence: TGCGCCAGCAGGGGCGGGGGCTACTCCTACGAGCAGTACTTC. Translating gives CASRGGGYSYEQYF.

This clone was counted once. This chain joins TRBV5-1 and TRBJ2-2; 14 nucleotides match TRBD2. The CDR3 runs 16 residues. CDR1 is SGHRS, CDR2 YFSETQ, per germline. J was trimmed by 5 bases and V by 4 bases; bases with no gene match: 4. CDR3 amino acids: CASSPGTSGRTGELFF. The DNA of the CDR3 is TGCGCCAGCAGCCCCGGGACTAGCGGGAGAACCGGGGAGCTGTTTTTT.

V gene TRBV11-2 combines with J gene TRBJ2-1; TRBD1 agrees at 9 bases. Per the germline V gene, CDR1 is SGHAT and CDR2 is FQNNGV. After removal of 1 base from V and 5 bases from J, the junction contained 3 bases not matched to a gene. The CDR3 spans 15 residues. The CDR3 protein is CASSLVGTGHNEQFF. Here the CDR3 DNA reads TGTGCCAGCAGCTTAGTAGGGACAGGGCACAATGAGCAGTTCTTC.

This clone was seen only once. This chain uses TRBV7-6 with TRBJ2-7, with 12 bases fitting TRBD1. From germline, CDR1 is SGHVS and CDR2 FNYEAQ. V lost 3 bases and J lost 5; bases outside the gene matches: 5. This CDR3 contains 15 residues. This CDR3 is CASSFGDRGLDEQYF. The CDR3, as DNA: TGTGCCAGCAGCTTCGGGGACAGGGGGCTGGACGAGCAGTACTTC.

This clone has a handful of counts. The chain couples TRBV4-1 to TRBJ1-5; tentatively, D is TRBD1 (5 bases). Per germline, CDR1 MGHRA and CDR2 YSYEKL. Trimming left V 0 bases short and J 3 bases short, with 12 bases between. The CDR3 loop spans 16 amino acids. CDR3 sequence (DNA): TGCGCCAGCAGCCAAGAGGGGACGGGCTCCAATCAGCCCCAGCATTTT. Protein product: CASSQEGTGSNQPQHF.

The rearrangement links TRBV5-8 to TRBJ2-1, with TRBD2 matching over 13 bases. The V gene end was trimmed by 4 bases and the J gene end by 4 bases; junction bases not matched to a gene: 8. The CDR3 consists of 17 residues. In germline, CDR1 is SGHTS, CDR2 YDEGEE. CDR3 region: CASSPYPLAGGYNEQFF. The CDR3 DNA reads as TGTGCCAGCAGCCCCTACCCACTAGCGGGGGGGTACAATGAGCAGTTCTTC. The complete variable domain, with remaining parts taken from reference TRBV5-8 and TRBJ2-1, reads EAGVTQSPTHLIKTRGQQATLRCSPISGHTSVYWYQQALGLGLQFLLWYDEGEERNRGNFPPRFSGRQFPNYSSELNVNALELEDSALYLCASSPYPLAGGYNEQFFGPGTRLTVL.

The chain couples TRBV5-1 to TRBJ2-2, with D hard to call. The length of the CDR3 is 14 residues. V shed 4 bases and J shed 2 bases, with 9 bases lying between them. Germline CDR1 and CDR2: SGHRS and YFSETQ. The CDR3 here is CASSGHGNTGELFF. CDR3 DNA sequence: TGCGCCAGCAGCGGCCACGGAAACACCGGGGAGCTGTTTTTT.

This chain links TRBV6-5 with TRBJ1-1; D call uncertain. V lost 8 bases and J 0 bases, leaving 10 bases between the germline ends. The CDR3 is 13 amino acids. Looked up from germline, CDR1 is MNHEY and CDR2 is SVGAGI. CDR3 sequence: CASSSDMNTEAFF. CDR3 coding DNA: TGTGCCAGCTCCAGCGATATGAACACTGAAGCTTTCTTT.